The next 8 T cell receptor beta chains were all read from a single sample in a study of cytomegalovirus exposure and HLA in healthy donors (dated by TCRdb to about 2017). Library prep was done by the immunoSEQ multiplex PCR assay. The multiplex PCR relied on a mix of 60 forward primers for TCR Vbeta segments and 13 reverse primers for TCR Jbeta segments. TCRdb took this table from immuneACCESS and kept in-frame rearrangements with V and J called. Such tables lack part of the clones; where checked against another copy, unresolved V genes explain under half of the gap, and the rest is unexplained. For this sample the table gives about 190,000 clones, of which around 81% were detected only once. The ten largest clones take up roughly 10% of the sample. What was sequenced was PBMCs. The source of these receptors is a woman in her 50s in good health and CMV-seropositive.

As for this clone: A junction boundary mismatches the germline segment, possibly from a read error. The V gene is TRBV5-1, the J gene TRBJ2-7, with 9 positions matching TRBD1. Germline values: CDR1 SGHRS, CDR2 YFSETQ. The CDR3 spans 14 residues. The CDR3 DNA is TGCGCCAACAGCTTGGCGGGACAGGGCTACGAGCAGTACTTC. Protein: CANSLAGQGYEQYF. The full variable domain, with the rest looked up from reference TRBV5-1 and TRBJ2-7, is KAGVTQTPRYLIKTRGQQVTLSCSPISGHRSVSWYQQTPGQGLQFLFEYFSETQRNKGNFPGRFSGRQFSNSRSEMNVSTLELGDSALYLCANSLAGQGYEQYFGPGTRLTVT.

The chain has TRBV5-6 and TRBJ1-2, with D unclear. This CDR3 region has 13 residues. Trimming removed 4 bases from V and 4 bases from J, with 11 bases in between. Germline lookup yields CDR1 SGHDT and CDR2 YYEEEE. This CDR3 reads CASSRGSVYGYTF. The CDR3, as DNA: TGTGCCAGCAGCCGCGGGAGCGTCTATGGCTACACCTTC.

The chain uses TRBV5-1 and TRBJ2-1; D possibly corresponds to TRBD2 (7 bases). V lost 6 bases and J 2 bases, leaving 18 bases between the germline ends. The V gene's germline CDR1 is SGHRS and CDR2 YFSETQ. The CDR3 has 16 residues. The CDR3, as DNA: TGCGCCAGCACCTGGAGGGGGGGGTCTACCTACAATGAGCAGTTCTTC. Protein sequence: CASTWRGGSTYNEQFF.

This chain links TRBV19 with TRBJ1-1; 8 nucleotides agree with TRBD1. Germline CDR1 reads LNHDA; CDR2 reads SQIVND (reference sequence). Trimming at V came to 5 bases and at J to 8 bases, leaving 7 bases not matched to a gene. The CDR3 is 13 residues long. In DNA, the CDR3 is TGTGCCAGTAGTCCAGGACAGGGCGGGGAAGCTTTCTTT. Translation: CASSPGQGGEAFF.

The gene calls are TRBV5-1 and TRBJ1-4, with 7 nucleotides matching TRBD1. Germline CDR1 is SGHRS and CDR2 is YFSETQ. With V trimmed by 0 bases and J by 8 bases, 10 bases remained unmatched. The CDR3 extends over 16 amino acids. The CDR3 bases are TGCGCCAGCAGCTTGGGATTCGGGACAGCCAGCGAAAAACTGTTTTTT. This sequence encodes CASSLGFGTASEKLFF.

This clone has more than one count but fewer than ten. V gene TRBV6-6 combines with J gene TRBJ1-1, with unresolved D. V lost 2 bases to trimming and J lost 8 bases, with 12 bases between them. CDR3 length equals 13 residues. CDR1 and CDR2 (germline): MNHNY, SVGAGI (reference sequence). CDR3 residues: CASSYERLGEAFF. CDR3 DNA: TGTGCCAGCAGTTACGAAAGGCTCGGGGAAGCTTTCTTT.

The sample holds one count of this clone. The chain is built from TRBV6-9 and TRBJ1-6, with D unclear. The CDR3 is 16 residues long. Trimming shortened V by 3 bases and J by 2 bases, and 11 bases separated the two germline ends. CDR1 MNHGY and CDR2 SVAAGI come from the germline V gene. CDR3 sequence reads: CASSYLRKPYNSPLHF. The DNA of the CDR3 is TGTGCCAGCAGTTACCTCAGGAAACCCTATAATTCACCCCTCCACTTT.

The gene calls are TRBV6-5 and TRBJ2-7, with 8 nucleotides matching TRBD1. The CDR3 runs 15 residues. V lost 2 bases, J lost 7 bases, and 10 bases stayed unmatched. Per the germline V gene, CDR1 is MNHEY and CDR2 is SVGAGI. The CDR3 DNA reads TGTGCCAGCAGTTACGCCCGGGCAGGGGGCAGGGAGCAGTACTTC. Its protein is CASSYARAGGREQYF.